A single sample gave rise to the 14 T cell receptor beta chains below, sequenced in a study of graft-versus-host responses after intestinal transplantation. Profiled with immunoSEQ multiplex PCR; TCRdb holds only in-frame clones, not every one. The sample shows over 55,000 clones, 90% of them seen only once. For these TCRs, the target antigens are not known. The specimen was unstimulated CD8+ T cells sorted from spleen or lymph node cells, collected before intestinal transplant. These receptors originate from a human donor who received an intestinal transplant.

A few counts support this clone. The J gene is TRBJ2-7, the V gene TRBV4-1; 8 nucleotides match TRBD2. The trim removed 4 bases at V and 2 bases at J, leaving 13 bases unmatched. The CDR3 has 17 residues. CDR1 and CDR2 (germline): MGHRA, YSYEKL. CDR3 residues: CASSRSVSGAAAYEQYF. For the CDR3, the DNA is TGCGCCAGCAGCCGGAGCGTTAGCGGGGCCGCTGCCTACGAGCAGTACTTC.

V is TRBV19 and J is TRBJ2-5, with 7 bases matching TRBD2. CDR3 length: 14 amino acids. Trimming removed 6 bases from V and 2 bases from J; junction bases left unmatched: 6. Germline V CDR1 and CDR2: LNHDA, SQIVND (reference sequence). The CDR3 is CASSGLAVQETQYF. Here the CDR3 DNA reads TGTGCCAGTAGCGGGCTAGCGGTTCAAGAGACCCAGTACTTC. The full variable domain, rest sourced from reference TRBV19 and TRBJ2-5, is DGGITQSPKYLFRKEGQNVTLSCEQNLNHDAMYWYRQDPGQGLRLIYYSQIVNDFQKGDIAEGYSVSREKKESFPLTVTSAQKNPTAFYLCASSGLAVQETQYFGPGTRLLVL.

V and J are TRBV5-4 and TRBJ1-1; tentative D call: TRBD1 (5 bases). The CDR3 contains 19 residues. The ends were cut back, 4 bases at V and 3 bases at J, with 28 bases in the middle. Germline loops: CDR1 SGHNT, CDR2 YYREEE (reference sequence). CDR3: CASSVGGVGTGGLDTEAFF. The CDR3 DNA is TGTGCCAGCAGCGTGGGGGGTGTTGGAACGGGGGGTCTGGACACTGAAGCTTTCTTT.

The chain recombines TRBV28 with TRBJ2-7; D possibly corresponds to TRBD2 (5 bases). V lost 2 bases, J lost 0 bases, and 8 bases lay in between. The CDR3 consists of 14 residues. CDR1 MDHEN and CDR2 SYDVKM come from the germline V gene. Here the CDR3 DNA reads TGTGCCAGCAGTTTAAGTCGGGGCTCCTACGAGCAGTACTTC. It translates to CASSLSRGSYEQYF.

The rearrangement links TRBV10-3 to TRBJ2-4, with TRBD1 identical over 8 bases. The germline V gene encodes CDR1 ENHRY and CDR2 SYGVKD. The CDR3 is made up of 15 amino acids. The V gene end was trimmed by 2 bases and the J gene end by 5 bases; junction bases not matched to a gene: 5. CDR3 nucleotides: TGTGCCATCAGTGAGCCTCCGGGACAGGAAAACATTCAGTACTTC. Translation gives CAISEPPGQENIQYF.

V usage is TRBV7-9 and J usage is TRBJ2-3, with D possibly TRBD1 on 5 matching bases. This CDR3 spans 16 amino acids. Germline V lookup: CDR1 SEHNR, CDR2 FQNEAQ (reference sequence). The V gene lost 5 bases and the J gene lost 2 bases, with 17 bases spanning the gap. In nucleotides, the CDR3 is TGTGCCAGCAGCGTTAGCTCTTGGGGCTCCACAGATACGCAGTATTTT. Translating gives CASSVSSWGSTDTQYF.

The genes are TRBV9 and TRBJ1-1, with no clear D. The CDR3 runs 15 residues. V was cut by 4 bases and J by 0 bases, with 13 bases left in between. Germline V CDR1 and CDR2: SGDLS, YYNGEE. The DNA of the CDR3 is TGTGCCAGCAGCTTGGCCCTCGAAATGAACACTGAAGCTTTCTTT. It encodes CASSLALEMNTEAFF.

This rearrangement joins TRBV4-1 to TRBJ2-1; TRBD2 agrees at 13 bases. The ends lost 4 bases at V and 6 bases at J; junction bases unmatched: 3. The CDR3 has 15 amino acids. Germline CDR1 is MGHRA and CDR2 is YSYEKL. CDR3 residues: CASSPTSGGGNEQFF. The CDR3 DNA is TGCGCCAGCAGCCCAACTAGCGGGGGGGGCAATGAGCAGTTCTTC.

The chain recombines TRBV25-1 with TRBJ1-2; D unresolved. The CDR3 is 11 residues long. Germline-derived CDR1 and CDR2 are MGHDK and SYGVNS. Trimming left V 8 bases short and J 10 bases short, with 14 bases between. CDR3 sequence: CASEDTHDYTF. In nucleotides, the CDR3 is TGTGCCAGCGAAGACACCCATGACTACACCTTC.

The rearrangement links TRBV2 to TRBJ2-7, with TRBD2 identical over 12 bases. Trimming removed 9 bases from V and 5 bases from J; junction bases left unmatched: 5. Germline V CDR1 and CDR2: SNHLY, FYNNEI. The CDR3 covers 13 residues. CDR3 residues: CASSSGGDDEQYF. The CDR3 DNA reads as TGTGCCAGTTCTAGCGGGGGGGACGACGAGCAGTACTTC.

The V call is TRBV7-9, the J call TRBJ2-5; TRBD2 matches at 9 bases. CDR1 SEHNR and CDR2 FQNEAQ come from the germline V gene (reference sequence). Trimming cost V 6 bases and J 5 bases; bases outside gene matches: 10. The CDR3 covers 15 residues. CDR3 sequence: CASSQEGLAFETQYF. CDR3 nucleotides: TGTGCCAGCAGTCAGGAGGGACTAGCATTTGAGACCCAGTACTTC.

The chain uses TRBV29-1 and TRBJ2-7; 8 nucleotides line up with TRBD1. The CDR3 is 14 residues long. CDR1 is SQVTM and CDR2 is ANQGSEA in the germline V gene. With 1 base clipped from V and 2 bases from J, the junction kept 4 bases outside the gene matches. The CDR3 nucleotides read TGCAGCGTTGAAGGACAGGGGCAGACCTACGAGCAGTACTTC. This sequence encodes CSVEGQGQTYEQYF.

The chain uses TRBV6-1 and TRBJ2-1, with D possibly TRBD2 on 6 matching bases. The CDR3 is 15 amino acids. Trimming took off 7 bases at V and 5 bases at J, with 18 bases between the two ends. Germline CDR1 and CDR2: MNHNS and SASEGT. The CDR3 protein is CASTSPRWGDNEQFF. As DNA, the CDR3 is TGTGCCAGCACCTCCCCCCGCTGGGGGGACAATGAGCAGTTCTTC.

The chain employs TRBV5-4 and TRBJ1-1; tentative D call: TRBD1 (5 bases). CDR3 length: 12 amino acids. The V and J ends lost 6 bases and 3 bases respectively, with 9 bases between them. Germline values: CDR1 SGHNT, CDR2 YYREEE (reference sequence). Here the CDR3 DNA reads TGTGCCAGCACGTCGGGGGACACTGAAGCTTTCTTT. Amino acid sequence: CASTSGDTEAFF.